The sequence of this T cell receptor beta chain was determined in a study of CD4+ T cells in melanoma. This CDR3 comprises 16 residues. The V gene's germline CDR1 is LNHDA and CDR2 SQIVND (reference sequence). The V and J ends lost 4 bases and 0 bases respectively, with 16 bases between them. As to this clone: No antigen is known for it.

Whole-study findings and limits: A reported correlation linked neoantigen-specific CD4+ T cells to CD8+, macrophage and B cell function. Neoantigen-specific CD4+ T cells in melanoma reportedly had diverse differentiation states.

TCRdb's copy holds only in-frame clones and misses some; the assay was immunoSEQ multiplex PCR. The data show about 140,000 clones, with 92% seen just once and 1.5% held by the top ten. This TCR came from a human donor with melanoma. The genes are TRBV19 and TRBJ2-7, with a tentative D call TRBD2 (6 bases). CDR3: CASSTLGGANSYEQYF. CDR3 nucleotide sequence: TGTGCCAGTAGTACCCTCGGAGGGGCCAACTCCTACGAGCAGTACTTC.